This T cell receptor (beta chain) is drawn from a study of blood T cell repertoires in COVID-19. Study details: Acute and convalescent COVID-19 specimens originated in the United States, Italy and Spain.

This CDR3 region has 14 residues. The V end lost 2 bases, the J end lost 2 bases, and 10 bases lay between the germline ends. The germline V gene encodes CDR1 MDHEN and CDR2 SYDVKM. TCRdb's table, derived via immunoSEQ multiplex PCR, lists solely in-frame clones and lacks some. The top ten hold about 3.3% of the sample, which has about 170,000 clones, 85% seen once. This rearrangement joins TRBV28 to TRBJ2-7; D gene uncertain. Sequencing input: peripheral blood. The TCR comes from a human donor with acute or convalescent COVID-19. The donor label of this sample is uncertain. The CDR3 DNA follows: TGTGCCAGCAGTTTAACGTTCCAGACCTACGAGCAGTACTTC. It yields the protein CASSLTFQTYEQYF.